One sample yielded the 22 T cell receptor beta chains listed below, sequenced in a study of blood T cells in healthy people across ages. With a J-beta primer mix and a sample-barcoded 5' primer, a second PCR ran roughly 6 to 12 cycles. MiXCR, applied by TCRdb to the 5' RACE reads, yields one record per CDR3 protein. Here the sample spans 600,000 to 1,000,000 distinct CDR3 sequences, around a quarter being singletons. The same sample was also studied in work on T cells of mothers and their children.

The sample comprised blood. The receptors stem from a boy younger than 18 in good health.

The chain has TRBV6-4 and TRBJ2-2; 9 positions agree with TRBD1. The CDR3 contains 16 residues. CDR1 MRHNA and CDR2 SNTAGT come from the germline V gene. V lost 0 bases to trimming and J lost 4 bases; unmatched junction nucleotides: 3. Here the CDR3 reads CASSDSGTGPTGELFF. In nucleotides, the CDR3 is TGTGCCAGCAGTGACTCGGGGACAGGGCCCACCGGGGAGCTGTTTTTT.

V gene TRBV28 combines with J gene TRBJ2-5; D may be TRBD2 (5 bases). From germline, CDR1 is MDHEN and CDR2 SYDVKM. This CDR3 comprises 15 residues. The germline V and J ends were trimmed by 3 bases and 5 bases, with 16 bases remaining between them. In DNA form, the CDR3 reads TGTGCCAGCAGTTTCGGCGGGCCCTTGATGGAGACCCAGTACTTC. It specifies CASSFGGPLMETQYF.

This clonotype was picked up a small number of times. The chain carries TRBV6-2 or TRBV6-3 and TRBJ2-6; 7 bases fit TRBD1. Germline V gene sequence: CDR1 MNHEY, CDR2 SVGEGT. The CDR3 is made up of 16 amino acids. The V gene end was trimmed by 7 bases and the J gene end by 1 base; junction bases not matched to a gene: 7. The CDR3 coding sequence is TGTGCCAGCACCCGGACAGGCAAATCTGGGGCCAACGTCCTGACTTTC. It codes for CASTRTGKSGANVLTF.

CDR3 amino acids: CASRQPGQDYEQYF. The CDR3, as DNA: TGTGCCAGCAGACAGCCGGGACAGGACTACGAGCAGTACTTC. J is TRBJ2-7 and V is TRBV6-5, with TRBD1 identical over 8 bases. The V segment lost 6 bases and the J segment 3 bases; nucleotides outside the gene matches: 7. This CDR3 contains 14 residues. CDR1 MNHEY and CDR2 SVGAGI come from the germline V gene.

The chain employs TRBV5-1 and TRBJ2-2, with D maybe TRBD1 (5 bases). V was shortened by 2 bases and J by 4 bases, with 12 bases between the two germline ends. Per germline, CDR1 SGHRS and CDR2 YFSETQ. The CDR3 is made up of 15 amino acids. The CDR3 region is CASSLDRSGTGELFF. The CDR3, as DNA: TGCGCCAGCAGCTTAGACAGATCAGGCACCGGGGAGCTGTTTTTT.

This clonotype has just a few counts. This sequence joins TRBV29-1 and TRBJ2-1; perhaps D is TRBD1 or TRBD2 (5 bases each). CDR1 SQVTM and CDR2 ANQGSEA come from the germline V gene. The length of the CDR3 is 14 residues. V was shortened by 0 bases and J by 4 bases, with 10 bases between the two germline ends. This chain's CDR3 is CSVEDRGLYNEQFF. The CDR3 region has the DNA TGCAGCGTTGAAGATCGGGGCTTATACAATGAGCAGTTCTTC.

In its sample, this clonotype was seen a few times. For the CDR3, the DNA is TGCGCCAGCAGCTTGGCTGGGACAAAAAACATTCAGTACTTC. Protein sequence: CASSLAGTKNIQYF. The genes are TRBV5-1 and TRBJ2-4, with D possibly TRBD1 on 6 matching bases. The CDR3 is made up of 14 amino acids. The V end was cut by 0 bases, the J end by 4 bases, with 8 bases between. Germline CDR1 is SGHRS and CDR2 is YFSETQ.

V and J are TRBV15 and TRBJ2-3, with 8 bases identical to TRBD2. The CDR3 covers 14 residues. Germline V lookup: CDR1 LNHNV, CDR2 YYDKDF (reference sequence). The V gene end was trimmed by 6 bases and the J gene end by 2 bases; junction bases not matched to a gene: 4. CDR3 protein: CATSAGGPTDTQYF. The CDR3 bases are TGTGCCACCAGTGCGGGGGGCCCCACAGATACGCAGTATTTT.

V is TRBV4-3 and J is TRBJ2-5; D gene unclear. Trimming took 0 bases from V and 1 from J, leaving 9 bases between them. CDR1 is LGHNA and CDR2 is YSLEER in the germline V gene. This CDR3 is 15 amino acids long. The CDR3 here is CASSQELLGQETQYF. The CDR3 nucleotides are TGCGCCAGCAGCCAAGAGCTCCTAGGCCAAGAGACCCAGTACTTC.

This clonotype was seen only a few times. The CDR3 DNA is TGCGCCAGCAGCCAAGGCAGCGGGGTAGAGCAGTACTTC. The encoded protein is CASSQGSGVEQYF. The chain recombines TRBV4-1 with TRBJ2-5; 7 nucleotides match TRBD2. The CDR3 contains 13 residues. Germline V CDR1 and CDR2: MGHRA, YSYEKL. The J segment lost 11 bases and the V segment lost 1 base, leaving 7 bases of the junction unmatched.

This chain connects TRBV12-3 or TRBV12-4 to TRBJ2-3; possibly TRBD2 for D (5 bases). This CDR3 has 15 residues. V was cut by 5 bases and J by 0 bases, with 12 bases left in between. CDR3 sequence: CASSGLLASTDTQYF. In DNA, the CDR3 is TGTGCCAGCAGTGGACTCTTAGCGAGCACAGATACGCAGTATTTT.

The sample holds a few counts of this clonotype. This chain uses TRBV5-1 with TRBJ2-3; the D gene is possibly TRBD2 (5 bases). CDR3 length: 14 residues. V dropped 7 bases and J dropped 1 base, with 13 bases sitting between them. CDR1 SGHRS and CDR2 YFSETQ come from the germline V gene. The DNA of the CDR3 is TGCGCCAGCGACCCTTTCGGGGGCACAGATACGCAGTATTTT. It specifies CASDPFGGTDTQYF.

The V gene is TRBV7-3, the J gene TRBJ1-3, with D maybe TRBD1 (5 bases). CDR3 length: 16 amino acids. Germline V gene sequence: CDR1 SGHTA, CDR2 FQGTGA. V was trimmed by 5 bases and J by 1 base, leaving 15 bases between them. CDR3 region: CASSVDGGPSGNTIYF. The DNA for the CDR3 is TGTGCCAGCAGCGTCGACGGGGGACCATCTGGAAACACCATATATTTT.

The chain recombines TRBV3-1 with TRBJ2-5, with D unresolved. The end of the DNA fits TRBJ2-7 better, so the J call may be wrong. Germline V gene lookup returns CDR1 LGHDT and CDR2 YNNKEL (reference sequence). The CDR3 consists of 12 residues. CDR3 residues: CASSHTNYEQYF. For the CDR3, the DNA is TGTGCCAGCAGCCATACAAACTACGAGCAGTACTTC.

At least ten counts were recorded for this clonotype. The rearrangement uses TRBV6-2 or TRBV6-3 and TRBJ2-1; 10 bases are a match to TRBD2. The CDR3 has 15 amino acids. Germline CDR1 and CDR2: MNHEY and SVGEGT. The V segment lost 5 bases and the J segment 5 bases; nucleotides outside the gene matches: 6. CDR3 loop: CASSLSGRDDNEQFF. The DNA of the CDR3 is TGTGCCAGCAGTCTAAGCGGGAGGGATGACAATGAGCAGTTCTTC.

This clonotype was counted at least ten times. The V gene is TRBV27, the J gene TRBJ1-6, with D unresolved. V was clipped by 2 bases and J by 0 bases, with 5 bases between them. Germline assignment: CDR1 MNHEY and CDR2 SMNVEV (reference sequence). CDR3 length: 15 amino acids. In nucleotides, the CDR3 is TGTGCCAGCAGTTTAATGAGCTCCTATAATTCACCCCTCCACTTT. It encodes CASSLMSSYNSPLHF.

V gene TRBV5-1 combines with J gene TRBJ2-3; D unresolved. Trimming removed 1 base from V and 5 bases from J, with 8 bases in between. The CDR3 is 13 amino acids. Germline lookup yields CDR1 SGHRS and CDR2 YFSETQ. The CDR3 protein is CASSLPKGDTQYF. For the CDR3, the DNA is TGCGCCAGCAGCTTGCCGAAAGGAGATACGCAGTATTTT.

The genes are TRBV20-1 and TRBJ1-4; TRBD1 is a possible D gene (5 bases). Germline assignment: CDR1 DFQATT and CDR2 SNEGSKA (reference sequence). The CDR3 runs 13 residues. The V end was cut by 4 bases, the J end by 8 bases, with 14 bases between. CDR3 in DNA: TGCAGTGCTAAGCAGGGTGGTAGGGAAAAACTGTTTTTT. Translating gives CSAKQGGREKLFF.

In its sample, this clonotype was seen a few times. DNA for the CDR3: TGTGCCAGCAGCCCAGGGGAGGTCAGGCTAAACGTAGAGACCCAGTACTTC. It is translated as CASSPGEVRLNVETQYF. The chain carries TRBV21-1 and TRBJ2-5; the table's TRBD1 call for D was not verified on the DNA. TRBV21-1 is a recognized pseudogene. The CDR3 spans 17 residues.

This clonotype has a handful of counts. The chain carries TRBV29-1 and TRBJ1-3; no clear D. Germline V gives CDR1 SQVTM, CDR2 ANQGSEA. This CDR3 has 12 amino acids. Trimming removed 5 bases at V and 3 bases at J, with 8 bases between. DNA of the CDR3: TGCAGCGTTCGGAGGGATGGAAACACCATATATTTT. This gives the protein CSVRRDGNTIYF.

The rearrangement joins TRBV18 to TRBJ2-1; 12 nucleotides match TRBD2. Germline CDR1 is KGHSH and CDR2 is LQKENI. The CDR3 extends over 16 amino acids. V was clipped by 0 bases and J by 6 bases; unmatched bases: 3. Here the CDR3 reads CASSPPGLAGSNEQFF. The DNA for the CDR3 is TGTGCCAGCTCACCACCAGGACTAGCGGGAAGCAATGAGCAGTTCTTC.

This clonotype has only a few counts. This chain joins TRBV7-2 and TRBJ2-1, with D perhaps TRBD2 (6 bases). The V gene's germline CDR1 is SGHTA and CDR2 FQGNSA. Trimming stripped 3 bases from V and 0 bases from J, with 12 bases between. This CDR3 spans 16 amino acids. CDR3 protein: CASSLRGTYSYNEQFF. CDR3 in DNA: TGTGCCAGCAGCTTGCGTGGGACTTACTCCTACAATGAGCAGTTCTTC.